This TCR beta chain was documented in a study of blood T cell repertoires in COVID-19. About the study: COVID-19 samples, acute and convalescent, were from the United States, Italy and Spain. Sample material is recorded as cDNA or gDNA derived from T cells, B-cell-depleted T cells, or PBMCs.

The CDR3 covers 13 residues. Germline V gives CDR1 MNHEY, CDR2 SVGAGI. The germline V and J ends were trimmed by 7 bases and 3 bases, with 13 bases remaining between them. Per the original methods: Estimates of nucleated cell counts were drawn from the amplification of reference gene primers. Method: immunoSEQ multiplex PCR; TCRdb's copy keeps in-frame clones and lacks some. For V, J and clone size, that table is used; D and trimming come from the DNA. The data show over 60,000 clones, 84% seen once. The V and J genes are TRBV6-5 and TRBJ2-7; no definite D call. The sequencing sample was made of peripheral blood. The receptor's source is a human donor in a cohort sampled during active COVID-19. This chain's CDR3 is CASNVNSNYEQYF. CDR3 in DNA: TGTGCCAGCAATGTCAACAGCAACTACGAGCAGTACTTC.